This T cell receptor beta chain was identified during a study of shared clonotypes between healthy human individuals. Study summary: Each donor contributed plates that comprised three CD4 naive, three CD4 memory, two CD8 naive and one CD8 memory.

As defined, naive CD8 cells were CD45RO-negative and positively selected for CCR7, with terminally differentiated effector memory CD45RA+ cells excluded. Those who donated, Caucasian adults without exception, all lived in Nashville, Tennessee. In the authors' workflow: There were no quality scores in the junction-only immunoSEQ sequences, so filtering differed. The repertoire was sequenced with immunoSEQ multiplex PCR; TCRdb's copy has only in-frame clones and lacks some. D and trimming were read from the DNA, whereas the V and J calls and clone size are those reported in that table. The sample carries about 1,900,000 clones, about 95% recorded once. Sequencing was done on a sample of naive CD8+ T cells sorted from blood. This receptor was taken from a man between 18 and 29 years old in good health.

The CDR3 reads CASSELGEALEQYF. DNA of the CDR3: TGTGCCAGCAGTGAACTAGGGGAAGCTCTCGAGCAGTACTTC. This sequence joins TRBV2 and TRBJ2-7; D is possibly TRBD1 (5 bases). The length of the CDR3 is 14 residues. The V end was cut by 2 bases, the J end by 6 bases, with 14 bases between. Germline-derived CDR1 and CDR2 are SNHLY and FYNNEI.